This T cell receptor beta chain was obtained from a study of blood T cell repertoires in COVID-19. Study-level background: COVID-19 samples, acute and convalescent, were from the United States, Italy and Spain. PBMCs, B-cell-depleted T cells, or T cells were the source of the cDNA or gDNA that made up the material.

Per the authors' pipeline: Quantification of nucleated cells was approximated via reference gene primer amplification. Using immunoSEQ multiplex PCR, the repertoire was profiled, and TCRdb retains in-frame clones only, with some absent. V and J calls and clone size are copied from that table; D and trimming were computed from the DNA. Of under 95,000 clones in the sample, roughly 82% are singletons; the top ten hold 1% to 1.5%. Per germline, CDR1 SGHNT and CDR2 YYREEE (reference sequence). This CDR3 is 15 amino acids long. Germline trimming cut 3 bases from V and 2 bases from J; bases unmatched to any gene: 1.

The chain is built from TRBV5-4 and TRBJ2-1, with 11 bases aligning to TRBD2. The sample consisted of peripheral blood. The TCR originated in a woman aged 80 or over with acute or convalescent COVID-19. The CDR3 loop reads CASSSGLAAYNEQFF. DNA for the CDR3: TGTGCCAGCAGCTCGGGACTAGCGGCCTACAATGAGCAGTTCTTC.